The 15 T cell receptor beta chains reported below all come from one sample, sequenced in a study of T cell repertoires in cytomegalovirus infection. From the reads, TCRdb called clonotypes with MiXCR, one entry per CDR3 protein. The sample shows roughly 45,000 distinct CDR3 sequences, 20% to 25% of them seen only once. No antigen has been identified for these receptors. The starting material was CD8+ T cells from cultured PBMCs, obtained from culture after CMV antigen stimulation. These receptors all stem from a human donor in good health (CMV status not recorded). Some clones in this sample may be carry-over from other donors' samples.

This clonotype was observed a few times. This chain links TRBV14 with TRBJ1-1; D is perhaps TRBD1 (5 bases). The CDR3 is 12 amino acids. V lost 3 bases, J lost 4 bases, and 6 bases lay in between. CDR1 and CDR2 from the germline V gene are SGHDN and FVKESK. Here the CDR3 reads CASSHRATEAFF. The CDR3 DNA follows: TGTGCCAGCAGCCACAGGGCCACTGAAGCTTTCTTT.

For the CDR3, the DNA is TGCGCCAGCAGCCAAGTAGGGGGCGAGTCACCCCTCCACTTT. This translates into CASSQVGGESPLHF. The rearrangement links TRBV4-1 to TRBJ1-6; 7 positions match TRBD1. J was trimmed by 10 bases and V by 1 base; bases with no gene match: 4. The germline gives CDR1 MGHRA, CDR2 YSYEKL. CDR3 length: 14 residues.

The sample holds a few counts of this clonotype. V usage is TRBV7-2 and J usage is TRBJ1-2, with D possibly TRBD1 on 6 matching bases. The CDR3 totals 16 residues. Trimming took off 3 bases at V and 4 bases at J, with 18 bases between the two ends. Germline-derived CDR1 and CDR2 are SGHTA and FQGNSA. CDR3 in DNA: TGTGCCAGCAGCTTTAGTGACAGGTCAGGTTTCTATGGCTACACCTTC. Amino acid sequence: CASSFSDRSGFYGYTF. Looking up the rest from reference TRBV7-2 and TRBJ1-2 gives the full variable domain: GAGVSQSPSNKVTEKGKDVELRCDPISGHTALYWYRQSLGQGLEFLIYFQGNSAPDKSGLPSDRFSAERTGGSVSTLTIQRTQQEDSAVYLCASSFSDRSGFYGYTFGSGTRLTVV.

This chain uses TRBV7-9 with TRBJ2-1, with 9 bases aligning to TRBD2. The CDR3 runs 15 residues. Per germline, CDR1 SEHNR and CDR2 FQNEAQ (reference sequence). V was clipped by 7 bases and J by 7 bases; unmatched bases: 11. The CDR3 DNA follows: TGTGCCAGCACCGGTTTGCGGGAGGGCCTTAATGAGCAGTTCTTC. Protein: CASTGLREGLNEQFF.

J is TRBJ1-2 and V is TRBV7-9; D unresolved. The CDR3 is 17 residues long. Deletions cut 5 bases from V and 5 bases from J, with 24 bases between. CDR1 and CDR2 (germline): SEHNR, FQNEAQ (reference sequence). This CDR3 reads CASSHSTVRNFSYGYTF. As DNA, the CDR3 is TGTGCCAGCAGCCACTCGACGGTCAGGAATTTTTCATATGGCTACACCTTC.

This clonotype has more than one count but fewer than ten. J is TRBJ1-2 and V is TRBV12-3 or TRBV12-4, with TRBD1 identical over 9 bases. This CDR3 region has 13 residues. The trim removed 7 bases at V and 6 bases at J, leaving 6 bases unmatched. CDR3 residues: CASNRDRANGYTF. For the CDR3, the DNA is TGTGCCAGCAACCGGGACAGGGCAAATGGCTACACCTTC.

The rearrangement links TRBV6-1 to TRBJ2-3; 15 nucleotides align to TRBD2. Trimming removed 6 bases from V and 6 bases from J; junction bases left unmatched: 4. The CDR3 has 15 amino acids. Germline V gene sequence: CDR1 MNHNS, CDR2 SASEGT. CDR3 in amino acids: CASRRTSGGADTQYF. The CDR3 nucleotides read TGTGCCAGCAGAAGGACTAGCGGGGGGGCGGATACGCAGTATTTT.

The V gene is TRBV2, the J gene TRBJ1-1; weak D call: TRBD1 (5 bases). V lost 3 bases, J lost 4 bases, and 15 bases lay in between. Per germline, CDR1 SNHLY and CDR2 FYNNEI. The length of the CDR3 is 15 residues. The CDR3 sequence: CASSDPTAIGTEAFF. In DNA, the CDR3 is TGTGCCAGCAGTGACCCGACAGCCATTGGCACTGAAGCTTTCTTT.

This clonotype was picked up a small number of times. V usage is TRBV11-2 and J usage is TRBJ2-1; 9 positions agree with TRBD2. Germline trimming cut 10 bases from V and 1 base from J; bases unmatched to any gene: 11. This CDR3 spans 16 amino acids. CDR1 and CDR2 from the germline V gene are SGHAT and FQNNGV. The CDR3 region is CATTSGRTSSYNEQFF. The CDR3, as DNA: TGTGCCACAACGAGCGGGAGGACCTCATCCTACAATGAGCAGTTCTTC.

The CDR3 DNA is TGTGCCATCAGTGAGGGAATAGGGAACCCCACCGAGCAGTTCTTC. Protein: CAISEGIGNPTEQFF. The chain joins TRBV10-3 to TRBJ2-1; D not certain. The ends were cut back, 2 bases at V and 10 bases at J, with 18 bases in the middle. The CDR3 is 15 residues long. CDR1 and CDR2 from the germline V gene are ENHRY and SYGVKD.

This clonotype was seen more than once but under ten times. The gene calls are TRBV7-2 and TRBJ2-7; 10 bases are a match to TRBD2. Losses at the gene ends were 4 bases for V and 2 bases for J; bases not matched to a gene: 11. The CDR3 has 17 residues. CDR1 and CDR2 from the germline V gene are SGHTA and FQGNSA. Here the CDR3 reads CASSSPVGAGGTYEQYF. The CDR3 nucleotides read TGTGCCAGCAGCTCCCCGGTGGGAGCGGGAGGGACCTACGAGCAGTACTTC.

V gene TRBV19 combines with J gene TRBJ1-1; D unresolved. V dropped 9 bases and J dropped 4 bases, with 9 bases sitting between them. The CDR3 sequence is 11 residues long. The germline CDR1 and CDR2 sequences are LNHDA and SQIVND (reference sequence). The CDR3 sequence is CASDAGTEAFF. In DNA, the CDR3 is TGTGCCAGCGATGCGGGCACTGAAGCTTTCTTT.

This clonotype occurred a few times. The rearrangement uses TRBV7-9 and TRBJ1-2, with D unresolved. The CDR3 is made up of 14 amino acids. The ends were cut back, 3 bases at V and 2 bases at J, with 10 bases in the middle. Germline V gene data show CDR1 as SEHNR and CDR2 as FQNEAQ (reference sequence). The CDR3 loop reads CASSFPNPNYGYTF. The DNA of the CDR3 is TGTGCCAGCAGCTTCCCCAACCCCAACTATGGCTACACCTTC. The complete variable domain, with remaining parts taken from reference TRBV7-9 and TRBJ1-2, reads DTGVSQNPRHKITKRGQNVTFRCDPISEHNRLYWYRQTLGQGPEFLTYFQNEAQLEKSRLLSDRFSAERPKGSFSTLEIQRTEQGDSAMYLCASSFPNPNYGYTFGSGTRLTVV.

This clonotype was seen more than once but under ten times. The chain uses TRBV29-1 and TRBJ2-3, with D possibly TRBD2 on 6 matching bases. Trimming left V 6 bases short and J 1 base short, with 11 bases between. Germline values: CDR1 SQVTM, CDR2 ANQGSEA. CDR3 length equals 13 residues. As DNA, the CDR3 is TGCAGCGTGGAGGGTGGGGGCACAGATACGCAGTATTTT. Translated: CSVEGGGTDTQYF.

This CDR3 is CASSSRASRTDTQYF. The CDR3 DNA reads TGTGCCAGCAGCTCGCGAGCGTCCCGGACAGATACGCAGTATTTT. V is TRBV12-3 or TRBV12-4 and J is TRBJ2-3; no definite D call. The CDR3 consists of 15 residues. Between the trimmed V and J ends, which lost 6 bases and 3 bases, there was a span of 16 bases.